Following are 13 T cell receptor beta chains from one sample sequenced in a study of read filtering for tumor transcriptome and immune sequencing (TCRdb year 2020). These reads were obtained on an Illumina HiSeq 4000. TCR libraries were constructed from roughly 380 ng RNA using the Immunoverse kit, and molecular barcoded adaptors covering alpha/delta and beta/gamma chains were employed. In-frame beta chains were kept once TCRdb had trimmed the public reads at Q25 with fastp and called clones with MiXCR. CDR3 protein sequences are deduplicated, and each keeps its most common genes and DNA. Within this sample are 50,000 to 65,000 distinct CDR3 sequences, with roughly 19% of them counted one time only. The top ten hold approximately 10% of the sample. The source material was a population of CD138-negative cells sorted from bone marrow. In light of the paper, this sample's cell subset or site label describes: bone marrow mononuclear cells depleted of CD138+ plasma/myeloma cells by negative magnetic selection. Source of these receptors: a donor over 35 with multiple myeloma.

About this clonotype itself: With a much larger clone just one base away, this may be a read error. V is TRBV10-3 and J is TRBJ1-1; TRBD1 matches at 8 bases. CDR1 and CDR2 (germline): ENHRY, SYGVKD. The CDR3 consists of 13 residues. CDR3 in DNA: TGTACCATCGACAGGGGCCCGAACACTGAAGCTTTCTTT. It specifies CTIDRGPNTEAFF.

This clonotype was seen at least ten times. V usage is TRBV20-1 and J usage is TRBJ2-4; D ambiguous. V was pared by 0 bases and J by 9 bases, with 6 bases between. The germline V gene encodes CDR1 DFQATT and CDR2 SNEGSKA (reference sequence). The CDR3 contains 11 residues. CDR3 amino acids: CSARDPPIQYF. CDR3 DNA sequence: TGCAGTGCTAGAGATCCTCCCATTCAGTACTTC.

As concerns this clonotype: A much larger clone is a single base away; this may be a read error. This chain links TRBV5-1 with TRBJ1-1, with 11 bases aligning to TRBD1. CDR3 length: 14 residues. The ends lost 8 bases at V and 3 bases at J; junction bases unmatched: 6. Germline CDR1 and CDR2: SGHRS and YFSETQ. The CDR3 DNA is TGCGCCAGTGTGGACAGGGGGCGCGACACTGAAGCTTTCTTT. Its protein product is CASVDRGRDTEAFF.

This clonotype has at least ten counts. V gene TRBV12-3 or TRBV12-4 combines with J gene TRBJ2-5, with D perhaps given as TRBD1 or TRBD2 (6 bases each). V dropped 6 bases and J dropped 5 bases, with 16 bases sitting between them. The CDR3 has 14 amino acids. CDR3 nucleotide sequence: TGTGCCAGCAGCCTCTCGGGGGCAGGGGAGACCCAGTACTTC. Protein: CASSLSGAGETQYF.

Remarks on this clonotype: A much larger clone lies a single base off, so this may be a read error. The J gene is TRBJ2-1, the V gene TRBV6-1; 8 bases are a match to TRBD1. The J segment lost 6 bases and the V segment lost 5 bases, leaving 18 bases of the junction unmatched. Germline V lookup: CDR1 MNHNS, CDR2 SASEGT. This CDR3 region has 18 residues. The CDR3 region is CASSNQVTGTGGRNEQFF. As DNA, the CDR3 is TGTGCCAGCAGTAACCAAGTGACAGGAACAGGGGGGCGCAATGAGCAGTTCTTC.

This clonotype was detected many times. J is TRBJ2-7 and V is TRBV14; D may be TRBD2 (5 bases). The germline CDR1 and CDR2 sequences are SGHDN and FVKESK. This CDR3 is built from 17 residues. Trimming shortened V by 1 base and J by 2 bases, and 18 bases separated the two germline ends. Here the CDR3 DNA reads TGTGCCAGCAGCCAAGGCCCGGGATTGACACGGACCTACGAGCAGTACTTC. Its translation: CASSQGPGLTRTYEQYF.

Comments on this clonotype: With a much larger clone just one base away, this may be a read error. The missing conserved phenylalanine or tryptophan at the end of this CDR3 makes a read error likely. The chain joins TRBV2 to TRBJ2-3, with TRBD1 as a possible D gene (6 bases). V was cut by 4 bases and J by 4 bases, with 9 bases left in between. CDR3 size: 13 residues. Germline CDR1 is SNHLY and CDR2 is FYNNEI. CDR3 region: CASSGNRADTQYS. Here the CDR3 DNA reads TGTGCCAGCAGTGGGAACAGGGCAGATACGCAGTATTCT.

This clonotype was seen many times. The gene calls are TRBV19 and TRBJ2-1; 7 bases fit TRBD2. This CDR3 spans 14 amino acids. The J segment lost 9 bases and the V segment lost 7 bases, leaving 12 bases of the junction unmatched. Germline V gene sequence: CDR1 LNHDA, CDR2 SQIVND (reference sequence). The CDR3 DNA sequence: TGTGCCAGTATGCCGGAGGGAGGGCCAAGTGAGCAGTTCTTC. This sequence encodes CASMPEGGPSEQFF.

This clonotype has a count of ten or more. This rearrangement joins TRBV29-1 to TRBJ1-1, with 7 bases aligning to TRBD1. Germline V gene sequence: CDR1 SQVTM, CDR2 ANQGSEA. The CDR3 runs 12 residues. The ends lost 8 bases at V and 6 bases at J; junction bases unmatched: 9. This CDR3 reads CSTRQGRAEAFF. CDR3 nucleotide sequence: TGCAGCACCCGACAGGGTCGGGCTGAAGCTTTCTTT.

This clonotype was recorded many times. V is TRBV20-1 and J is TRBJ2-1; 13 bases are shared with TRBD2. Germline CDR1 and CDR2: DFQATT and SNEGSKA (reference sequence). CDR3 size: 16 residues. V was pared by 3 bases and J by 9 bases, with 11 bases of the junction left unmatched. The CDR3: CSAREEGTSGISEQFF. The DNA for the CDR3 is TGCAGTGCTAGGGAGGAAGGGACTAGCGGGATCAGTGAGCAGTTCTTC.

This clonotype appeared many times. The CDR3 bases are TGTGCCAGCAGCCAAGTCCAGGGTGCCACCGGGGAGCTGTTTTTT. Translated, it gives CASSQVQGATGELFF. The chain joins TRBV4-2 to TRBJ2-2, with D possibly matching TRBD1 (5 bases). There are 15 residues in the CDR3. The germline CDR1 and CDR2 sequences are LGHNA and YNFKEQ. V was clipped by 1 base and J by 4 bases, with 10 bases between them.

This clonotype turned up a few times. The J gene is TRBJ2-5, the V gene TRBV5-1; 10 bases map to TRBD2. From germline, CDR1 is SGHRS and CDR2 YFSETQ. The length of the CDR3 is 15 residues. Unmatched junction bases numbered 4, after V lost 0 bases and J lost 5 bases. This CDR3 reads CASSLVLAGEETQYF. The DNA for the CDR3 is TGCGCCAGCAGCTTGGTGCTAGCGGGGGAGGAGACCCAGTACTTC.

J is TRBJ2-2 and V is TRBV29-1, with TRBD2 matching over 13 bases. CDR3 length: 16 residues. Germline V gene data show CDR1 as SQVTM and CDR2 as ANQGSEA. With V trimmed by 0 bases and J by 3 bases, 1 base remained unmatched. The CDR3 here is CSVEDGLAGDTGELFF. The CDR3 bases are TGCAGCGTTGAAGATGGACTAGCGGGGGACACCGGGGAGCTGTTTTTT.